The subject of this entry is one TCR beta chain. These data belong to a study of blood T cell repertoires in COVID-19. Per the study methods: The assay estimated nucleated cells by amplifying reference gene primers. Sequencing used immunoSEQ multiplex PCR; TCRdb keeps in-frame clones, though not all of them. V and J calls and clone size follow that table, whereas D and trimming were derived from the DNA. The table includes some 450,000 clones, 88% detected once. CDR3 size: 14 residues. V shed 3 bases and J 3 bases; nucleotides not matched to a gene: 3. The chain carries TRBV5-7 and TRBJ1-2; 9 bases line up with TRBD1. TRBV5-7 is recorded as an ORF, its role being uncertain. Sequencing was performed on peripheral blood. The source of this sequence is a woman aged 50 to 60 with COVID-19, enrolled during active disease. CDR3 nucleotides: TGTGCCAGCAGCTGGGACAGGGTGTACTATGGCTACACCTTC. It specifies CASSWDRVYYGYTF.